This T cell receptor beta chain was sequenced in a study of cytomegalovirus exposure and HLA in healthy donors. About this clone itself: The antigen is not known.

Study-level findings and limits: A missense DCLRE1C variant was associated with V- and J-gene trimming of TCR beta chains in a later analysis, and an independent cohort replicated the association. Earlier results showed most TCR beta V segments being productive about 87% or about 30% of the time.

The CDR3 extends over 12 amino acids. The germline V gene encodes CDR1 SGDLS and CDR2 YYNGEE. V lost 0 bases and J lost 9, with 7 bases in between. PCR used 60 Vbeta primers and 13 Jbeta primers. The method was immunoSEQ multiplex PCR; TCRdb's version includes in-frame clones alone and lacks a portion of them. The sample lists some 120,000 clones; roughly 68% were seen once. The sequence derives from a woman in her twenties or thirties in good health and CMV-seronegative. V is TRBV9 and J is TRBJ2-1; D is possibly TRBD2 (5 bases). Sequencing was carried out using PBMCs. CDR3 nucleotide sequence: TGTGCCAGCAGCGTAGTTCGGGGTGAGCAGTTCTTC. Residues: CASSVVRGEQFF.